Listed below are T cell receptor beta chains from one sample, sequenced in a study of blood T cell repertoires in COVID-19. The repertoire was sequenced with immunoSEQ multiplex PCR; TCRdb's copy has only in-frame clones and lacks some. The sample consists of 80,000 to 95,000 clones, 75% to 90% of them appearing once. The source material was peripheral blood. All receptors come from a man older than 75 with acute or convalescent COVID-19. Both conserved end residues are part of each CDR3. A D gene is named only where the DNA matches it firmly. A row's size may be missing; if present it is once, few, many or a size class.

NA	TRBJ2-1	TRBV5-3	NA	TGTGCCAGAAGGAGGTGTTCCTACAATGAGCAGTTCTTC	CARRRCSYNEQFF
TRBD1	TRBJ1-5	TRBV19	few	TGTGCCAGTAATAGGGGGCGGCAGGGCAATCAGCCCCAGCATTTT	CASNRGRQGNQPQHF
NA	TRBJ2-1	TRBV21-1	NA	TGTGCCAGCAGCAGGTGGCGGGATTCCTACAATGAGCAGTTCTTC	CASSRWRDSYNEQFF
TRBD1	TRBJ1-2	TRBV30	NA	TGTGCCTGGAGTGTACCACAGGGGGGTGGCTACACCTTC	CAWSVPQGGGYTF
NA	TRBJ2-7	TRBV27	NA	TGTGCCAGCAGTTTGGTCCCAGGGGGGAGTACCTACGAGCAGTACTTC	CASSLVPGGSTYEQYF
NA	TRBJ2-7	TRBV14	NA	TGTGCCAGCAGCCAAGACAGCGTCTACGAGCAGTACTTC	CASSQDSVYEQYF
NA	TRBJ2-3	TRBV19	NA	TGTGCCAGTAGTCAAATACCCGGGTCCACAGATACGCAGTATTTT	CASSQIPGSTDTQYF
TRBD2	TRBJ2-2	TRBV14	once	TGTGCCAGCAGCCATCGACCGGGACTAGCCGACGTCGGGGAGCTGTTTTTT	CASSHRPGLADVGELFF
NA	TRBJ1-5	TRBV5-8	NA	TGTGCCAGCAGCAACAACAGGGATCAGCCCCAGCATTTT	CASSNNRDQPQHF
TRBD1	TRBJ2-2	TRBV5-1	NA	TGCGCCAGCAGCTTGGCGGACAGGGACACCGGGGAGCTGTTTTTT	CASSLADRDTGELFF
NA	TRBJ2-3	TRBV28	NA	TGTGCCAGCAGTCCTTTAGACCTCTTGCGAGGCGCCTCTAGCACAGATACGCAGTATTTT	CASSPLDLLRGASSTDTQYF
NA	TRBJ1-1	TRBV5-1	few	TGCGCCAGCAGCTTGGGTTTACAGGTGAACACTGAAGCTTTCTTT	CASSLGLQVNTEAFF
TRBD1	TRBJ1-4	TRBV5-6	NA	TGTGCCAGCAGCTGGACGACAGGGTGGCGTGAAAAACTGTTTTTT	CASSWTTGWREKLFF
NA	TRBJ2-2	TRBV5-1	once	TGCGCCAGCAGAAGACGGGATGATACCGGGGAGCTGTTTTTT	CASRRRDDTGELFF
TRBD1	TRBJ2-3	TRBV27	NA	TGTGCCAGCAGCCCGGACAGGGGAACCACAGATACGCAGTATTTT	CASSPDRGTTDTQYF
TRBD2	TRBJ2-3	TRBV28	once	TGTGCCAGCAGTTTGCAACTAGCGGGGAGCACAGATACGCAGTATTTT	CASSLQLAGSTDTQYF
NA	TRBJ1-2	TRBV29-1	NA	TGCAGCGTTGAACCCGGGGGTTATGGCTACACCTTC	CSVEPGGYGYTF
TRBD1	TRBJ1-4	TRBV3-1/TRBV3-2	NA	TGTGCCAGCAGCGAATATGGGACAGGAATTAATGAAAAACTGTTTTTT	CASSEYGTGINEKLFF
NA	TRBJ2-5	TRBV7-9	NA	TGTGCCAGCAGCTTAGAGCTAGTGCCGGAGACCCAGTACTTC	CASSLELVPETQYF
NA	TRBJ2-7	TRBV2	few	TGTGCCAGCAATGCAGGCTCCTACGAGCAGTACTTC	CASNAGSYEQYF
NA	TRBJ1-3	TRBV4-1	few	TGCGCCAGCAGCCATCTCCCACCCCGCCCGAGCTCTGGAAACACCATATATTTT	CASSHLPPRPSSGNTIYF
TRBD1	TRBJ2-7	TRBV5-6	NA	TGTGCCAGCAGCGCGGACAGGGGGGGGTACGAGCAGTACTTC	CASSADRGGYEQYF
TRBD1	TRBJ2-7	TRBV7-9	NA	TGTGCCAGCAGCTCACAACAGGGGGAAATCTCCTACGAGCAGTACTTC	CASSSQQGEISYEQYF
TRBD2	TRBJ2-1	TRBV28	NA	TGTGCCAGCAGGAATGGTATAGCGGGAGGGGCAAGTGAGCAGTTCTTC	CASRNGIAGGASEQFF
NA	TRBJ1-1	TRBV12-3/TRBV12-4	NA	TGTGCCAGCAGCCCAGGGTTCACTGAAGCTTTCTTT	CASSPGFTEAFF
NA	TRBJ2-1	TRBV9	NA	TGTGCCAGCAGCGCACAACCGGGCCAAGGACTGTTTGAGCAGTTCTTC	CASSAQPGQGLFEQFF
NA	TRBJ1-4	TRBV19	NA	TGTGCCAGTCACCTAGGAGGGACAACTAATGAAAAACTGTTTTTT	CASHLGGTTNEKLFF
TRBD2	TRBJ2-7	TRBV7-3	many	TGTGCCAGCAGCTTAGATGGGACGGGAGGAGACGAGCAGTACTTC	CASSLDGTGGDEQYF
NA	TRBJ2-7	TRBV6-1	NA	TGTGCCAGCAGTGAGGGCCTTCCCTTAACCGAGCAGTACTTC	CASSEGLPLTEQYF
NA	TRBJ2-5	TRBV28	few	TGTGCCAGCAGGGCCCCAACAATCCCCCAAGAGACCCAGTACTTC	CASRAPTIPQETQYF
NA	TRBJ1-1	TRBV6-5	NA	TGTGCCAGCAGTAACAGGGATCAGAAGAGCACTGAAGCTTTCTTT	CASSNRDQKSTEAFF
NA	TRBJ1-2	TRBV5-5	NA	TGTGCCAGCAACCGACGAGAGTCGGGGATCTATGGCTACACCTTC	CASNRRESGIYGYTF
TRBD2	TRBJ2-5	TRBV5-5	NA	TGTGCCAGCAGCATCACTAGCGAAAAGACCCAGTACTTC	CASSITSEKTQYF
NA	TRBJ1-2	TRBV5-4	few	TGTGCCAGCAGCTCTCCGGGGGGCGATACCTATGGCTACACCTTC	CASSSPGGDTYGYTF
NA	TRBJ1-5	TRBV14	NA	TGTGCCAGCAGCCAACGACAGACGGGGGGCAATCAGCCCCAGCATTTT	CASSQRQTGGNQPQHF
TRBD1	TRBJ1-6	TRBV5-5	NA	TGTGCCAGCAGCTTGGTAGGGACAGGAAATTCACCCCTCCACTTT	CASSLVGTGNSPLHF
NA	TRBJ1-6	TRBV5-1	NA	TGCGCCAGCAGCTTGGGACAGCTGTATTCACCCCTCCACTTT	CASSLGQLYSPLHF
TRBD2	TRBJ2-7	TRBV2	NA	TGTGCCAGCAAGGGGGGACTAGCGCTGAGCTCCTACGAGCAGTACTTC	CASKGGLALSSYEQYF
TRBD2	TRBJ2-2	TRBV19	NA	TGTGCCAGTAGTTCTTTTAGCGGGAGTCGGACCGGGGAGCTGTTTTTT	CASSSFSGSRTGELFF
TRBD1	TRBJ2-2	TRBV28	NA	TGTGCCAGCACAGGGGGCAACACCGGGGAGCTGTTTTTT	CASTGGNTGELFF
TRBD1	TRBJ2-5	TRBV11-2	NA	TGTGCCAGCAGCTCAGGGGGCTTGGAGACCCAGTACTTC	CASSSGGLETQYF
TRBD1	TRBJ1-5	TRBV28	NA	TGTGCCAGCAGAACGGTGGGACAGGGGACGGTTCAGCCCCAGCATTTT	CASRTVGQGTVQPQHF
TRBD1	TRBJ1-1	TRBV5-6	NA	TGTGCCAGCACCCCTCTGGGTAACAGGGGGTATGAAGCTTTCTTT	CASTPLGNRGYEAFF
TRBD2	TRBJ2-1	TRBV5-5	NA	TGTGCCAGCAGCTTGACCGGGACTAGCGGGGAGTATGAGCAGTTCTTC	CASSLTGTSGEYEQFF
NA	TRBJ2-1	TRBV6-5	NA	TGTGCCAGCAGTTACCGGAATGAGCAGTTCTTC	CASSYRNEQFF
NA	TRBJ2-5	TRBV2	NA	TGTGCCAGCAGAGCTGACAGGCCAAAGACCCAGTACTTC	CASRADRPKTQYF
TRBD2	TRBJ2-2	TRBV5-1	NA	TGCGCCAGCAGCTCCACCCTAGCGGGAGGAGGTGAGCTGTTTTTT	CASSSTLAGGGELFF
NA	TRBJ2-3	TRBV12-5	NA	TGTGCTAGTGGTTTGCTAGCGGGACAGGTCTTTTCTAGCACAGATACGCAGTATTTT	CASGLLAGQVFSSTDTQYF
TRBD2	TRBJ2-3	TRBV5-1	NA	TGCGCCAGCAGCCTGGGACTAGGTGCAGATACGCAGTATTTT	CASSLGLGADTQYF
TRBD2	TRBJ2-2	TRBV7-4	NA	TGTAATCAAGCGGGAGATCTCGGGGAGCTGTTTTTT	CNQAGDLGELFF